These 7 T cell receptor beta chains were all obtained from the same sample, sequenced in a study of regulatory T cells in long-lasting Graves disease. Relying on iRepertoire HTBI primers and Arm-PCR of CDR3 regions, the team built TCR beta libraries. TCRdb independently ran MiXCR on the multiplex PCR reads; one entry per CDR3 protein. Here the sample spans hundreds of thousands of distinct CDR3 sequences, 15% to 20% being singletons. Time point denoted: newly diagnosed GD, antithyroid drugs for less than 3 months. RNA isolated from PBMCs was used to make the TCR library. These data also formed part of another study, on T cells in Graves' hyperthyroidism and ophthalmopathy.

The material sequenced was peripheral blood mononuclear cells (PBMCs), taken at new diagnosis, from a patient treated with antithyroid drugs. The receptors here all came from a man aged 18 to 30 with Graves disease.

This clonotype was detected many times. The chain combines TRBV6-2 or TRBV6-3 with TRBJ1-1, with D possibly TRBD1 on 5 matching bases. Trimming left V 2 bases short and J 3 bases short, with 16 bases between. Per germline, CDR1 MNHEY and CDR2 SVGEGT. The CDR3 is 16 amino acids. CDR3 DNA sequence: TGTGCCAGCAGTTACCCCAAAAGCAGGGTGGACACTGAAGCTTTCTTT. Its protein product is CASSYPKSRVDTEAFF.

The V gene is TRBV3-1, the J gene TRBJ2-2, with 9 bases matching TRBD2. The junction had 9 bases not matched to a gene; V was cut back by 4 bases and J by 0 bases. The CDR3 is 18 amino acids. Germline V CDR1 and CDR2: LGHDT, YNNKEL (reference sequence). The CDR3 loop reads CASSLGGLAGPNTGELFF. The CDR3 DNA reads as TGTGCCAGCAGCCTTGGGGGGCTAGCGGGACCGAACACCGGGGAGCTGTTTTTT.

This rearrangement joins TRBV19 to TRBJ1-1; D might be TRBD1 (5 bases). This CDR3 contains 15 residues. The V end was cut by 7 bases, the J end by 0 bases, with 15 bases between. CDR1 and CDR2 from the germline V gene are LNHDA and SQIVND (reference sequence). CDR3 DNA sequence: TGTGCCAGTACCGACGGGGGGGAGTTGAACACTGAAGCTTTCTTT. Protein product: CASTDGGELNTEAFF.

This clonotype appeared a few times. The gene calls are TRBV19 and TRBJ1-5; possibly TRBD1 for D (5 bases). The CDR3 spans 16 residues. The germline V and J ends were trimmed by 5 bases and 8 bases, with 22 bases remaining between them. Germline lookup yields CDR1 LNHDA and CDR2 SQIVND (reference sequence). The CDR3 loop is CASSSGTINGLEPQHF. CDR3 nucleotides: TGTGCCAGTAGTTCCGGGACCATTAACGGGCTAGAGCCCCAGCATTTT.

This CDR3 is CASSWGEAKGSYNEQFF. The CDR3 nucleotides are TGCGCCAGCAGCTGGGGGGAGGCGAAAGGGTCGTACAATGAGCAGTTCTTC. The chain uses TRBV5-1 and TRBJ2-1, with D perhaps TRBD2 (6 bases). Germline V gene lookup returns CDR1 SGHRS and CDR2 YFSETQ. The CDR3 contains 17 residues. V lost 3 bases and J lost 4, with 20 bases in between.

This chain connects TRBV6-2 or TRBV6-3 to TRBJ2-2; D might be TRBD1 or TRBD2, each matching 5 bases. Trimming stripped 0 bases from V and 4 bases from J, with 9 bases between. This CDR3 comprises 15 residues. The germline V gene has CDR1 MNHEY and CDR2 SVGEGT. CDR3 loop: CASSYSIGGTGELFF. CDR3 sequence (DNA): TGTGCCAGCAGTTACTCGATTGGGGGCACCGGGGAGCTGTTTTTT.

The chain couples TRBV6-2 or TRBV6-3 to TRBJ2-1; weak D call: TRBD1 (6 bases). Germline loops: CDR1 MNHEY, CDR2 SVGEGT. The CDR3 length is 13 residues. The V gene lost 7 bases and the J gene lost 10 bases, with 17 bases spanning the gap. As DNA, the CDR3 is TGTGCCAGCAAGGACAGTTCCTCGTACGAGCAGTTCTTC. This encodes CASKDSSSYEQFF.